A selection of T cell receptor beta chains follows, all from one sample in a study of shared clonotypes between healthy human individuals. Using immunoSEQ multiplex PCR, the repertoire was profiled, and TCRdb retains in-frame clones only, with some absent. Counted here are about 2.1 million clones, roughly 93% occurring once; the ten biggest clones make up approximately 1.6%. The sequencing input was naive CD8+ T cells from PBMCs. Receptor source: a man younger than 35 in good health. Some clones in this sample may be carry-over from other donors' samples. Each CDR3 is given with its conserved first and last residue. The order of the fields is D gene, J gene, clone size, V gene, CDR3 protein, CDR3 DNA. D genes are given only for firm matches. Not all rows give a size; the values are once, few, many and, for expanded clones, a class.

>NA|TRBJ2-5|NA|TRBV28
CAGGAHQETQYF
TGTGCGGGGGGGGCGCACCAAGAGACCCAGTACTTC
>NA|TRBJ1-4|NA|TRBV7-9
CASSFGAATNEKLFF
TGTGCCAGCAGTTTCGGGGCAGCAACTAATGAAAAACTGTTTTTT
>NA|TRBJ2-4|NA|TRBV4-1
CASSTLTVAKNIQYF
TGCGCCAGCAGCACCCTGACGGTAGCCAAAAACATTCAGTACTTC
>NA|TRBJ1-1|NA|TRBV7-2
CASSPTPMDTEAFF
TGTGCCAGCAGCCCAACCCCTATGGACACTGAAGCTTTCTTT
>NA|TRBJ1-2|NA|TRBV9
CASSSPVDETSEGVFYGYTF
TGTGCCAGCAGCTCCCCCGTGGACGAAACTTCCGAGGGGGTTTTTTATGGCTACACCTTC
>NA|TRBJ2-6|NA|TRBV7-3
CASVQGSSGANVLTF
TGTGCCAGCGTCCAGGGAAGCTCTGGGGCCAACGTCCTGACTTTC
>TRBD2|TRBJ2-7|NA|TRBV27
CASSLNNLAGDPYEQYF
TGTGCCAGCAGTTTAAATAACCTAGCGGGAGACCCCTACGAGCAGTACTTC
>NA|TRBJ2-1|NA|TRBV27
CASSLRDPRLSSYNEQFF
TGTGCCAGCAGTTTGCGGGACCCCCGGCTTAGCTCCTACAATGAGCAGTTCTTC
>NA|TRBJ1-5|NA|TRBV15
CATSRVINQPQHF
TGTGCCACCAGCAGAGTTATCAATCAGCCCCAGCATTTT
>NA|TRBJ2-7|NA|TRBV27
CASSAQGGSYEQYF
TGTGCCAGCAGTGCCCAGGGGGGCTCCTACGAGCAGTACTTC
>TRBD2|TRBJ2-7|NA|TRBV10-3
CAISALSGSSYEQYF
TGTGCCATCAGCGCCCTAAGCGGGAGCTCCTACGAGCAGTACTTC
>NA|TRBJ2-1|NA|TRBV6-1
CASSERATGSPYNEQFF
TGTGCCAGCAGTGAACGGGCCACGGGGTCACCCTACAATGAGCAGTTCTTC
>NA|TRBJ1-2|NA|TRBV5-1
CASSLSWVSNYGYTF
TGCGCCAGCAGCTTGTCCTGGGTTTCTAACTATGGCTACACCTTC
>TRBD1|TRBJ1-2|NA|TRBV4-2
CASSSRQGIAAGYTF
TGTGCCAGCAGCTCCCGACAGGGAATTGCCGCGGGCTACACCTTC
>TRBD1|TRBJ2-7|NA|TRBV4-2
CASSQRGQGSYEQYF
TGTGCCAGCAGCCAGAGGGGACAGGGCTCCTACGAGCAGTACTTC
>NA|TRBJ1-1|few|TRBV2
CASKEAEAFF
TGTGCCAGCAAGGAGGCGGAAGCTTTCTTT
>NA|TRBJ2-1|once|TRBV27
CASSPLTGVTNEQFF
TGTGCCAGCAGCCCACTTACGGGAGTGACCAATGAGCAGTTCTTC
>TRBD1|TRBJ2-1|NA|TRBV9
CASSDPYSGGSYNEQFF
TGTGCCAGCAGCGACCCGTACTCAGGGGGCTCCTACAATGAGCAGTTCTTC
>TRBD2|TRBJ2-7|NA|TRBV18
CASSPPGEGEQYF
TGTGCCAGCTCACCACCGGGGGAGGGAGAGCAGTACTTC
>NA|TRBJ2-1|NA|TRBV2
CASRGSGIYNEQFF
TGTGCCAGCAGGGGTAGCGGTATCTACAATGAGCAGTTCTTC
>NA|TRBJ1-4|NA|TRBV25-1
CASGARVGLDEKLFF
TGTGCCAGCGGAGCCAGGGTGGGTCTGGATGAAAAACTGTTTTTT
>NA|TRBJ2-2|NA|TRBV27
CASSLMLSGELFF
TGTGCCAGCAGTTTAATGCTATCCGGGGAGCTGTTTTTT
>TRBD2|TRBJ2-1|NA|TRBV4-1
CASSLRTSDVYEQFF
TGCGCCAGCAGCCTACGGACTAGTGACGTTTATGAGCAGTTCTTC
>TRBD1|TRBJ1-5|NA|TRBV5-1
CASSLGQGVENQPQHF
TGCGCCAGCAGCCTGGGACAGGGGGTCGAAAATCAGCCCCAGCATTTT
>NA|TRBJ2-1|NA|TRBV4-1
CASSAGTGNEQFF
TGCGCCAGCAGCGCCGGGACCGGCAATGAGCAGTTCTTC
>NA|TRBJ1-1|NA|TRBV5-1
CASSSDGTEAFF
TGCGCCAGCAGCTCGGATGGCACTGAAGCTTTCTTT
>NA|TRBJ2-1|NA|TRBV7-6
CASSHALTGTAANEQFF
TGTGCCAGCAGCCACGCGCTCACAGGCACAGCGGCGAATGAGCAGTTCTTC
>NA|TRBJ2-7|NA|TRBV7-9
CASSPKDRDYEQYF
TGTGCCAGCAGCCCTAAAGACAGAGACTACGAGCAGTACTTC
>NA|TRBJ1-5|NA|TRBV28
CASSPAAGNNQPQHF
TGTGCCAGCAGCCCCGCCGCAGGGAACAATCAGCCCCAGCATTTT
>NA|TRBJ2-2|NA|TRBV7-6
CASSLLSSANTGELFF
TGTGCCAGCAGCTTACTGTCATCCGCGAACACCGGGGAGCTGTTTTTT
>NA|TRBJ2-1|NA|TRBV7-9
CASSPKELYNEQFF
TGTGCCAGCAGCCCTAAAGAGTTGTACAATGAGCAGTTCTTC
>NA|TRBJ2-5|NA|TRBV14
CASSQDSRVGAQETQYF
TGTGCCAGCAGCCAAGATAGCCGGGTAGGAGCGCAAGAGACCCAGTACTTC
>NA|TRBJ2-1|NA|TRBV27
CASSLHPQPVDEQFF
TGTGCCAGCAGTTTACACCCCCAGCCCGTCGATGAGCAGTTCTTC
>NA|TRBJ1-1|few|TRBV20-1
CSAKENTEAFF
TGCAGTGCTAAAGAGAACACTGAAGCTTTCTTT
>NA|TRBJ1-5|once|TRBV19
CASKNLEGGQPQHF
TGTGCCAGTAAGAATTTGGAAGGTGGGCAGCCCCAGCATTTT
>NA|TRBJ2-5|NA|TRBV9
CASSLHERAETQYF
TGTGCCAGCAGCCTACACGAGAGGGCGGAGACCCAGTACTTC
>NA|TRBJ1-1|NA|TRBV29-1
CSSQMNTEAFF
TGCAGCTCACAGATGAACACTGAAGCTTTCTTT
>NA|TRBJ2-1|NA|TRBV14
CASSPAVTYNEQFF
TGTGCCAGCAGCCCAGCGGTTACCTACAATGAGCAGTTCTTC
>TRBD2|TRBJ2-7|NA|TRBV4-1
CASSQYGGAGGSHEQYF
TGCGCCAGCAGCCAGTACGGGGGGGCGGGAGGATCCCACGAGCAGTACTTC
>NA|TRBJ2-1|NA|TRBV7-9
CASSARDWYNEQFF
TGTGCCAGCAGCGCCAGGGACTGGTACAATGAGCAGTTCTTC
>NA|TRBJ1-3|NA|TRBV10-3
CAISISSGNTIYF
TGTGCCATCAGTATAAGCTCTGGAAACACCATATATTTT
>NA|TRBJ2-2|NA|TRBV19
CASSTPRGTVRTGELFF
TGTGCCAGTAGTACTCCTCGGGGGACTGTACGGACCGGGGAGCTGTTTTTT
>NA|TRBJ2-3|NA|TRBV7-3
CASSLAPTTGTTDTQYF
TGTGCCAGCAGCTTGGCCCCCACCACGGGAACCACAGATACGCAGTATTTT
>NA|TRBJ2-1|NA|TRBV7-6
CASSLVASPYNEQFF
TGTGCCAGCAGCTTAGTAGCGAGCCCCTACAATGAGCAGTTCTTC
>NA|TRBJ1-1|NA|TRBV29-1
CSAEGTEAFF
TGCAGCGCTGAGGGGACTGAAGCTTTCTTT
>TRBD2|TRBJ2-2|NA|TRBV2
CASRERLGTTYLTGELFF
TGTGCCAGCAGGGAACGGCTCGGGACTACCTACCTCACCGGGGAGCTGTTTTTT
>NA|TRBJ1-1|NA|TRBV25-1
CASSEAPEGNTEAFF
TGTGCCAGCAGTGAGGCGCCGGAGGGGAACACTGAAGCTTTCTTT
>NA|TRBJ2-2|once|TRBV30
CAWSMGANGELFF
TGTGCCTGGAGTATGGGGGCTAACGGGGAGCTGTTTTTT
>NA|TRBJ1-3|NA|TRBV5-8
CASSFRGFGNTIYF
TGTGCCAGCAGCTTTAGGGGCTTTGGAAACACCATATATTTT
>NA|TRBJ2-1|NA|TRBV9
CASSVGETYNEQFF
TGTGCCAGCAGCGTCGGGGAGACCTACAATGAGCAGTTCTTC
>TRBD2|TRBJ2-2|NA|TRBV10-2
CASRGRLAVTLSNTGELFF
TGCGCCAGCAGGGGGCGACTAGCCGTGACATTAAGCAACACCGGGGAGCTGTTTTTT
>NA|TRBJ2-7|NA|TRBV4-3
CASSQSRTLPRYEQYF
TGCGCCAGCAGCCAATCCCGGACACTTCCCCGCTACGAGCAGTACTTC
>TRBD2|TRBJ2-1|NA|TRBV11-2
CASSLQSIAGGPLHNEQFF
TGTGCCAGCAGCTTACAGTCCATCGCGGGAGGGCCCCTTCACAATGAGCAGTTCTTC
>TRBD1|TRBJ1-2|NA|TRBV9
CASSPRTGSFYGYTF
TGTGCCAGCAGCCCTCGGACAGGATCTTTCTATGGCTACACCTTC
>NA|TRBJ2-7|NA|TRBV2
CASSGTGLHSYEQYF
TGTGCCAGCAGTGGGACGGGACTCCACTCCTACGAGCAGTACTTC
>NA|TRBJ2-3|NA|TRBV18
CASSPTRGKTDTQYF
TGTGCCAGCTCACCGACCAGGGGCAAGACAGATACGCAGTATTTT
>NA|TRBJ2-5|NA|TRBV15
CATSRGTDQETQYF
TGTGCCACCAGCAGAGGGACAGATCAAGAGACCCAGTACTTC
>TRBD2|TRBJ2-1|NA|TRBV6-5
CASTHMAGGYNEQFF
TGTGCCAGCACCCATATGGCGGGAGGGTACAATGAGCAGTTCTTC
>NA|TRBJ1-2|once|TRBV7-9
CASGKGYTF
TGTGCCAGCGGGAAGGGCTACACCTTC